This T cell receptor beta chain was sequenced for a study of T cell changes during pregnancy in multiple sclerosis. The CDR3 is 13 amino acids. J was trimmed by 5 bases and V by 4 bases; bases with no gene match: 2. The germline gives CDR1 MNHNS, CDR2 SASEGT. Here immunoSEQ multiplex PCR was the method, and the copy in TCRdb shows in-frame clones only, minus some. This table has 95,000 to 110,000 clones, roughly 92% appearing once. The source was peripheral blood, collected after pregnancy. The V and J genes are TRBV6-1 and TRBJ1-1, with 9 nucleotides matching TRBD1. The clonotype originates from a female donor with multiple sclerosis, enrolled in a pregnancy study. CDR3 sequence (DNA): TGTGCCAGCAGTGGGGACAGGGCTACTGAAGCTTTCTTT. It translates to CASSGDRATEAFF.